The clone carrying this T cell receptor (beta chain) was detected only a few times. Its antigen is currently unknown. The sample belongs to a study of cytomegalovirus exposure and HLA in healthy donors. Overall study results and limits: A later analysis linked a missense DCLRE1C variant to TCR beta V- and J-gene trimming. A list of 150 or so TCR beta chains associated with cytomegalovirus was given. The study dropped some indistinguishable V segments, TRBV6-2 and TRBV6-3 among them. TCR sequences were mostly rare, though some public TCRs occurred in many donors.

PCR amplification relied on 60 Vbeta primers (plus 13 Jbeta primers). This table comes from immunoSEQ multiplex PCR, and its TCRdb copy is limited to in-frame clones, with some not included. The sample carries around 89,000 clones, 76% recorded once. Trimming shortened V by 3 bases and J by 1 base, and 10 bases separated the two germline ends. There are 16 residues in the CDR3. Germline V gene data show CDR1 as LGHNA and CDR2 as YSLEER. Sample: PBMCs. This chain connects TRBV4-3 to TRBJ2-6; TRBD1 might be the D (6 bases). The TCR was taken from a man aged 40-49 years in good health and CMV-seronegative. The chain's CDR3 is CASSQEQGSGANVLTF. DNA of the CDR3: TGCGCCAGCAGCCAGGAACAGGGTTCTGGGGCCAACGTCCTGACTTTC.